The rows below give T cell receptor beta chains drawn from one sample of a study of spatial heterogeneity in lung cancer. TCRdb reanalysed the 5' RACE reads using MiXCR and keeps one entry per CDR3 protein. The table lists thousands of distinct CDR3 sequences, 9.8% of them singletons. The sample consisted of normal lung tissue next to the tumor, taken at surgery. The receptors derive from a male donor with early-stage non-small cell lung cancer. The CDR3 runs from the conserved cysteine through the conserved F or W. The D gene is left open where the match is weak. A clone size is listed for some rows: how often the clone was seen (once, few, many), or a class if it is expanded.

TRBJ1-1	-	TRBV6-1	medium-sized	TGTGCCAGCAGTGAATTGGGAATCACCATGAACACTGAAGCTTTCTTT	CASSELGITMNTEAFF
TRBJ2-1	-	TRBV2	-	TGTGCCAGCAGTGATACGGGCTATGAGCAGTTCTTC	CASSDTGYEQFF
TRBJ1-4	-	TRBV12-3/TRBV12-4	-	TGTGCCAGCAACGGGAAGGGACAAGGGCCTACCAGACTGTTTTTT	CASNGKGQGPTRLFF
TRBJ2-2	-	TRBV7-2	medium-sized	TGTGCCAGCAGCCCCACAGGGCAAACCGGGGAGCTGTTTTTT	CASSPTGQTGELFF
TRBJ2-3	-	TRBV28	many	TGTGCCAGCACCCCAGGGGGGACCCGAATCGCAGATACGCAGTATTTT	CASTPGGTRIADTQYF
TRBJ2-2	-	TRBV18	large	TGTGCCAGCTCACCTCGGGACAACACCGGGGAGCTGTTTTTT	CASSPRDNTGELFF
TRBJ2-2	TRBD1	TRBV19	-	TGTGCCAGTAGTAACGACCGGGACAGGGGTCGGTCCGGGGAGCTGTTTTTT	CASSNDRDRGRSGELFF
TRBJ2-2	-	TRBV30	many	TGTGCCTGGAGTGTGTCTCCCTCCTCCGGGGAGCTGTTTTTT	CAWSVSPSSGELFF
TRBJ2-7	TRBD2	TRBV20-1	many	TGCAGTGCTAGGGGTCTAGCGGGAGTTGACGAGCAGTACTTC	CSARGLAGVDEQYF
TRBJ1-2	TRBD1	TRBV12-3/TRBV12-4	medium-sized	TGTGCCAGCACCACCATAGGACAGGGCTTCGGAATCTACACCTTC	CASTTIGQGFGIYTF
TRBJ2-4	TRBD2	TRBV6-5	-	TGTGCCAGCGGTCAAAACCCAGGACTAGCGGGAGGAGCCATTCAGTACTTC	CASGQNPGLAGGAIQYF
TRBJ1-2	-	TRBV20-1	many	TGCAGTGCTAGAGCTCTCGGATCGTTAAACTATGGCTACACCTTC	CSARALGSLNYGYTF
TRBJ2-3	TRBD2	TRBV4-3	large	TGCGCCAGCAGCCAAGATGCGCCTAGCGGGAGTAGTACAGATACGCAGTATTTT	CASSQDAPSGSSTDTQYF
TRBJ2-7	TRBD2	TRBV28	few	TGTGCCAGTTCCCTAGCGGGATCCTACGAGCAGTACTTC	CASSLAGSYEQYF
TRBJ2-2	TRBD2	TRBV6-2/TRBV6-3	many	TGTGCCAGCAGTTGGTCTAGCGGGAGAATGGCGTCCGGGGAGCTGTTTTTT	CASSWSSGRMASGELFF
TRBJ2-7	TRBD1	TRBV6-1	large	TGTGCCAGCAGGTGGGACAGACATTACACCTACGAGCAGTACTTC	CASRWDRHYTYEQYF
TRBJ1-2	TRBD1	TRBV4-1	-	TGCGCCAGCAGCCAGACCGGGACAGGGGGAAACTATGGCTACACCTTC	CASSQTGTGGNYGYTF
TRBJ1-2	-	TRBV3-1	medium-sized	TGTGCCAGCAGCTTTTCGGGATCGCCATATGGCTACACCTTC	CASSFSGSPYGYTF
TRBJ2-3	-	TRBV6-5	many	TGTGCCAGCAGCCCCCGACCGCCTACGGGATCAGATACGCAGTATTTT	CASSPRPPTGSDTQYF
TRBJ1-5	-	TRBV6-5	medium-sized	TGTGCCAGCAGTTACTCGGGCACCCCCAAGCCCCAGCATTTT	CASSYSGTPKPQHF
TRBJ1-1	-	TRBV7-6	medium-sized	TGTGCCAGCAGCCATGGGGGAGGGGTTACTGAAGCTTTCTTT	CASSHGGGVTEAFF
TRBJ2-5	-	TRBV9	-	TGTGCCAGCAGCCTTAGAAGGGGGAGCCCTCTTCAAGAGACCCAGTACTTC	CASSLRRGSPLQETQYF
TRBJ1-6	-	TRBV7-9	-	TGTGCCAGCAGCTTAGGAGGGGGTAGAAATTCACCCCTCCACTTT	CASSLGGGRNSPLHF
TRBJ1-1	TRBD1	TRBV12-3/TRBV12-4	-	TGTGCCAGCAGTTTCCGACCGACAGGGACGAACACTGAAGCTTTCTTT	CASSFRPTGTNTEAFF
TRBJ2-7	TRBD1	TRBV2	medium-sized	TGTGCCAGCAGTGAAGCCGGACGGGACAGGTCCTACGAGCAGTACTTC	CASSEAGRDRSYEQYF
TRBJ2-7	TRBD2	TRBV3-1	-	TGTGCCAGCAGCCAAAATAGCGGGGTACTCTCCTACGAGCAGTACTTC	CASSQNSGVLSYEQYF
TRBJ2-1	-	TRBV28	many	TGTGCCAGCAGTTTAAGGAGTGAGCAGTTCTTC	CASSLRSEQFF
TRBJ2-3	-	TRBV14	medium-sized	TGTGCCAGCAGCCCCAGTTGGGGCCCGAGAGATACGCAGTATTTT	CASSPSWGPRDTQYF
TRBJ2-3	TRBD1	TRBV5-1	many	TGCGCCAGCACTACTGGACAGGCATTGATAAATACGCAGTATTTT	CASTTGQALINTQYF
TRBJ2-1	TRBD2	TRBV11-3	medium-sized	TGTGCCAGCAGCTCCGGGACTAGCGCATACAATGAGCAGTTCTTC	CASSSGTSAYNEQFF
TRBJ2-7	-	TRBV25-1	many	TGTGCCAGCAGTGACTGGCAGGGGCCGTCCTACGAGCAGTACTTC	CASSDWQGPSYEQYF
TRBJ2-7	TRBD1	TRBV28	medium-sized	TGTGCCAGCAGTTTTCCCCAGGGACAGGGGTCGGGCGAGCAGTACTTC	CASSFPQGQGSGEQYF
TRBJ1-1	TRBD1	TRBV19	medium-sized	TGTGCCAGTACCAACTTCGGGACAGGGTCCACTGAAGCTTTCTTT	CASTNFGTGSTEAFF
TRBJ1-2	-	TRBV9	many	TGTGCCAGCAGCGCGGGGCCTTCCCCTAACTATGGCTACACCTTC	CASSAGPSPNYGYTF
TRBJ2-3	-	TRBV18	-	TGTGCCAGCTCGGGCGGTGGACTAAGTTCGTCTAAGGTGTTATCAGATACGCAGTATTTT	CASSGGGLSSSKVLSDTQYF
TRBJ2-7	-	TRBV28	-	TGTGCCAGCAGTGGTCGGGGGCTCTACGAGCAGTACTTC	CASSGRGLYEQYF
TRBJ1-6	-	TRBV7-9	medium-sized	TGTGCCAGCAGCTTGGGGACGGATAATTCACCCCTCCACTTT	CASSLGTDNSPLHF
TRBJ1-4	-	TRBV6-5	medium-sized	TGTGCCAGCAGTTACTCGTCCCTCGGGGCCCAAAAACTGTTTTTT	CASSYSSLGAQKLFF
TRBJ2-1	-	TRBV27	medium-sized	TGTGCCAGCAGTTTATGGGGCAATGAGCAGTTCTTC	CASSLWGNEQFF
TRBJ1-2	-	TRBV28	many	TGTGCCAGCAGTCTGAAGACTAACTATGGCTACACCTTC	CASSLKTNYGYTF
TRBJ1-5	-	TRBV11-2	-	TGTGCCAGCAGCTCTATCACTGGCCGGGATCAGCCCCAGCATTTT	CASSSITGRDQPQHF
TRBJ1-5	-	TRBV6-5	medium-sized	TGTGCCAGTGCTCGAGTAAGCAATCAGCCCCAGCATTTT	CASARVSNQPQHF
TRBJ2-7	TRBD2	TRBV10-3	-	TGTGCCATCAGTGATCTACATAGCGGGAGGGGATACGAGCAGTACTTC	CAISDLHSGRGYEQYF
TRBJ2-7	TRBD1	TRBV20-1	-	TGCAGTGCTAGGGATGATGGGACAGCTACTTCCTACGAGCAGTACTTC	CSARDDGTATSYEQYF
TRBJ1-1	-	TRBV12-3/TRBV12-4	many	TGTGCCAGCACCTTCGGTGGGGGTCTGAGCACTGAAGCTTTCTTT	CASTFGGGLSTEAFF
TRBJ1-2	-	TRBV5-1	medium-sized	TGCGCCAGCAGCTCCGCAGGGGAGCAGAACTATGGCTACACCTTC	CASSSAGEQNYGYTF
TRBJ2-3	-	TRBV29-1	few	TGCAGCGTCCGAAGGGGGGAGAGCACAGATACGCAGTATTTT	CSVRRGESTDTQYF
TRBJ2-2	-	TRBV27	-	TGTGCCAGCAGGGAAGGCACAGCTTACACCGGGGAGCTGTTTTTT	CASREGTAYTGELFF
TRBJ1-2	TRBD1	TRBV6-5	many	TGTGCCAGCAGTGCCTCACTGGGGACAGGGGCCCGTGGCTACACCTTC	CASSASLGTGARGYTF
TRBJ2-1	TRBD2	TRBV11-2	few	TGTGCCAGCAGCTTAGTCCCTAGCGGGCCCAACTCCTACAATGAGCAGTTCTTC	CASSLVPSGPNSYNEQFF
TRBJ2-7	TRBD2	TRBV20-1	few	TGCAGTGCTAGAGATGTATTGCCCATAGCGGGAGGCTACGAGCAGTACTTC	CSARDVLPIAGGYEQYF
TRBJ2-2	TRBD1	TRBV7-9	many	TGTGCCAGCAGCTTAGGACAGGGGGGCGCGAACACCGGGGAGCTGTTTTTT	CASSLGQGGANTGELFF
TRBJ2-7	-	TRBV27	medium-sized	TGTGCCAGCAGCATCTCCCGGACGGCAGCCTACGAGCAGTACTTC	CASSISRTAAYEQYF
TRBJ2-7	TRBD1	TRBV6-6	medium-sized	TGTGCCAGCAGCCCTGGGACAGGGACCAACTACGAGCAGTACTTC	CASSPGTGTNYEQYF
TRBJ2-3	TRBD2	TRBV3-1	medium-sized	TGTGCCAGCAGCCAAGATGGGACTAGCCGGGAGGCTGCTACGCAGTATTTT	CASSQDGTSREAATQYF
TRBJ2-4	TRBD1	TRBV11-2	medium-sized	TGTGCCAGCAGCCTATCAGGGGGCGAGGGAAACATTCAGTACTTC	CASSLSGGEGNIQYF